This record looks at one T cell receptor (beta chain) sequence and its context. Its matching antigen is unknown. These data are taken from a study of cytomegalovirus exposure and HLA in healthy donors. The study ran its PCR with 60 Vbeta and 13 Jbeta primers. Using immunoSEQ multiplex PCR, the repertoire was profiled, and TCRdb retains in-frame clones only, with some absent. The sample holds some 33,000 clones. The germline V gene encodes CDR1 MNHNS and CDR2 SASEGT. CDR3 length: 14 amino acids. Trimming removed 4 bases from V and 0 bases from J, with 9 bases in between. Findings and limits, study-wide: An analysis that was carried out later associated 16,951 TCR beta sequences with HLA alleles at 0.05 false discovery rate. The listing of 150 or so TCR beta chains classed them as cytomegalovirus-associated.

Specimen: PBMCs. This receptor was identified in a female donor in good health and CMV-seronegative. The J gene is TRBJ1-1, the V gene TRBV6-1, with no clear D. In nucleotides, the CDR3 is TGTGCCAGCAGTGGAACAGCAATGAACACTGAAGCTTTCTTT. The encoded protein is CASSGTAMNTEAFF.